This T cell receptor beta chain emerged from a study of blood T cell repertoires in COVID-19. As for the study in general: From the United States, Italy and Spain came samples of acute and convalescent COVID-19. Sources were T cells, B-cell-depleted T cells, or PBMCs; the material itself was cDNA or gDNA.

Under the authors' procedure: By means of reference gene primer amplification, nucleated cell counts were estimated. Here immunoSEQ multiplex PCR was the method, and the copy in TCRdb shows in-frame clones only, minus some. D and trimming were read from the DNA, whereas the V and J calls and clone size are those reported in that table. Here the sample spans 62,000 or so clones, about 86% being singletons. Germline V gives CDR1 SGHNT, CDR2 YYREEE (reference sequence). V lost 4 bases, J lost 4 bases, and 7 bases stayed unmatched. This CDR3 has 15 residues. The sequenced sample consisted of peripheral blood. The clonotype comes from a woman in her sixties with acute or convalescent COVID-19. V is TRBV5-4 and J is TRBJ2-5; TRBD2 matches 10 bases. CDR3 amino acids: CASSPSGGQRETQYF. Written as DNA, the CDR3 is TGTGCCAGCAGCCCTAGCGGGGGCCAACGAGAGACCCAGTACTTC.